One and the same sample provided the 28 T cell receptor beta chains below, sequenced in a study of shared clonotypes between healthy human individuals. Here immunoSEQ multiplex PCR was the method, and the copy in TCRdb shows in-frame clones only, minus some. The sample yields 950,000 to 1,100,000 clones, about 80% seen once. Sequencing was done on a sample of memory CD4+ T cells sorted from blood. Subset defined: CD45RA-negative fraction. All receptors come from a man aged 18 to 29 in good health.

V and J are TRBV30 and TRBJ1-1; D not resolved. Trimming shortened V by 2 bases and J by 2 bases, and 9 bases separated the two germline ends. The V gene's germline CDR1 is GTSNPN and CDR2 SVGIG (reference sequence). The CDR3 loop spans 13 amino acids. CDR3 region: CAWSTRANTEAFF. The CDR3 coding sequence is TGTGCCTGGAGTACGCGGGCTAACACTGAAGCTTTCTTT.

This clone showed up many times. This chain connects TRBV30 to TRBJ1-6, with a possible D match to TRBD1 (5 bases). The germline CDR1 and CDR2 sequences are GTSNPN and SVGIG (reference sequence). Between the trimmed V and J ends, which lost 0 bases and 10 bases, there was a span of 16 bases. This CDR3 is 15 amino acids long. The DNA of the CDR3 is TGTGCCTGGAGTGTAGCGGCAGGGCCGGAATCACCCCTCCACTTT. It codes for CAWSVAAGPESPLHF.

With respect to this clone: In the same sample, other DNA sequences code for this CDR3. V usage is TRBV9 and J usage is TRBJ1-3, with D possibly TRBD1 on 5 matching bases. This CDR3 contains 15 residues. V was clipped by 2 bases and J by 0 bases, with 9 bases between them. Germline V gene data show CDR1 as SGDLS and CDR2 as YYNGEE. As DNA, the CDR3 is TGTGCCAGCAGCGTGGAGGGGACCTCTGGAAACACCATATATTTT. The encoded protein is CASSVEGTSGNTIYF.

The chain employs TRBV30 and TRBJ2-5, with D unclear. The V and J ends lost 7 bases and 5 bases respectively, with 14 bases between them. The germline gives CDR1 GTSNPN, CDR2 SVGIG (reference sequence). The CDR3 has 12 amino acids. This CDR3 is CAYTTVRETQYF. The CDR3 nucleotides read TGTGCCTATACGACGGTGAGGGAGACCCAGTACTTC. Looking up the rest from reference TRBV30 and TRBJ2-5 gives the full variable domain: SQTIHQWPATLVQPVGSPLSLECTVEGTSNPNLYWYRQAAGRGLQLLFYSVGIGQISSEVPQNLSASRPQDRQFILSSKKLLLSDSGFYLCAYTTVRETQYFGPGTRLLVL.

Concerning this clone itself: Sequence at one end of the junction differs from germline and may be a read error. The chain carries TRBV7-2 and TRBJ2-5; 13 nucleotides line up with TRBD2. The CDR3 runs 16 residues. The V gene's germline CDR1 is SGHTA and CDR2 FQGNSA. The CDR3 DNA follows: TGTGCCAGCAGCTCGGGACTAGCGGGGACTCAAGAGACCCAATACTTC. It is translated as CASSSGLAGTQETQYF.

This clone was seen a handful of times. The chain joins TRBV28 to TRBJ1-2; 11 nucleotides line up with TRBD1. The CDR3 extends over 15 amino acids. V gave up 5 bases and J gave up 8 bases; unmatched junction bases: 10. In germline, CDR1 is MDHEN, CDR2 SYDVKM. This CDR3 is CASSRPTGQGDGYTF. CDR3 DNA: TGTGCCAGCAGTCGTCCTACGGGACAGGGGGACGGCTACACCTTC.

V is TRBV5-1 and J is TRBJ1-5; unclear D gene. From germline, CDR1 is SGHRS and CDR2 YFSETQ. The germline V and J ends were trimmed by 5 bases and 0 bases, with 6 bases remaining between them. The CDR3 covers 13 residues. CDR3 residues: CASRVDSNQPQHF. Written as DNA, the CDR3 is TGCGCCAGCAGGGTCGATAGCAATCAGCCCCAGCATTTT.

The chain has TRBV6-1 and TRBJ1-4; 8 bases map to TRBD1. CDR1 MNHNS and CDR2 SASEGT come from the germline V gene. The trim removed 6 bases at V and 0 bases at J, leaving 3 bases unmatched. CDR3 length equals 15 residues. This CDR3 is CASRRGQATNEKLFF. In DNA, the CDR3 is TGTGCCAGCAGGAGGGGACAGGCAACTAATGAAAAACTGTTTTTT.

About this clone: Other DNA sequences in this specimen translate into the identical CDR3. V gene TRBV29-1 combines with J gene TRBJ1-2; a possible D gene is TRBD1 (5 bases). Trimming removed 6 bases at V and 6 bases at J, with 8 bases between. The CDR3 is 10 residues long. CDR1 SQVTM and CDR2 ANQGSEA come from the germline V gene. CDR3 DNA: TGCAGCGTGGGAGGGGATGGCTACACCTTC. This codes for CSVGGDGYTF.

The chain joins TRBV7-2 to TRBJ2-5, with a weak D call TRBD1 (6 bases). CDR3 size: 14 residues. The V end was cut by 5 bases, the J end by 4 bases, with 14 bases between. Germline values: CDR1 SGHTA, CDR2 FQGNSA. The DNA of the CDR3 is TGTGCCAGCAGCCCCTCCAGGGGATTAGAGACCCAGTACTTC. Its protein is CASSPSRGLETQYF.

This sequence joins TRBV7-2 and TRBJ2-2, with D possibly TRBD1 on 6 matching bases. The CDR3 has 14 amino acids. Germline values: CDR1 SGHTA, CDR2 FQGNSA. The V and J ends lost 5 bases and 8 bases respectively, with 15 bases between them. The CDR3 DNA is TGTGCCAGCAGCCGTTACAGGGAGCGAGGGGAGCTGTTTTTT. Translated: CASSRYRERGELFF.

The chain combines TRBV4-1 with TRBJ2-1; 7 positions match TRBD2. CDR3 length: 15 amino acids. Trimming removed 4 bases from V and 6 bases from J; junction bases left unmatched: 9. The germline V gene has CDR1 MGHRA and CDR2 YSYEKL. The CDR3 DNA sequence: TGCGCCAGCAGCCCCTTGATTGGCGGGAGCAATGAGCAGTTCTTC. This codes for CASSPLIGGSNEQFF.

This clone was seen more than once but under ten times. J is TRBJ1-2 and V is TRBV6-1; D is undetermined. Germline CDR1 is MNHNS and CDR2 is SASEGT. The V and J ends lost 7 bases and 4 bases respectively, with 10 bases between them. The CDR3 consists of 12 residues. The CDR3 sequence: CASTGNIYGYTF. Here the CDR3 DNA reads TGTGCCAGCACCGGCAACATCTATGGCTACACCTTC.

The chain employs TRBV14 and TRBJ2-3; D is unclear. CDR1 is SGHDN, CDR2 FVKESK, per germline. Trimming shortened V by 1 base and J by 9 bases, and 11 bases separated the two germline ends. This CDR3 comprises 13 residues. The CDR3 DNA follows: TGTGCCAGCAGCCAAGGGGCGAAAAGCACGCAGTATTTT. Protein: CASSQGAKSTQYF. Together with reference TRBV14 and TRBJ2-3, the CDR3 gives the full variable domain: EAGVTQFPSHSVIEKGQTVTLRCDPISGHDNLYWYRRVMGKEIKFLLHFVKESKQDESGMPNNRFLAERTGGTYSTLKVQPAELEDSGVYFCASSQGAKSTQYFGPGTRLTVL.

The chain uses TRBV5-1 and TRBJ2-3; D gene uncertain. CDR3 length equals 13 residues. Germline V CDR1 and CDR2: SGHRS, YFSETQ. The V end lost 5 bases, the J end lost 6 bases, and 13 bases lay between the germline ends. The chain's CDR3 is CASRGNLGDTQYF. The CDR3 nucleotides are TGCGCCAGCAGGGGGAATCTAGGGGATACGCAGTATTTT.

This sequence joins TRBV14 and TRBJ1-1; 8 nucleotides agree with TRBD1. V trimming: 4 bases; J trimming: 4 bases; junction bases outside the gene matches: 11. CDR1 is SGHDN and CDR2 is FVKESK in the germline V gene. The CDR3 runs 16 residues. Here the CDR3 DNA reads TGTGCCAGCAGCCGCGGACAGGGTGGGAAGGGCACTGAAGCTTTCTTT. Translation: CASSRGQGGKGTEAFF.

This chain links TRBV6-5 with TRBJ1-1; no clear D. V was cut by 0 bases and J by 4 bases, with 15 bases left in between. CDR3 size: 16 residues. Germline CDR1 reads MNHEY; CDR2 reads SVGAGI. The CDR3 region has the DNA TGTGCCAGCAGTTACTCTCAGGCCCAGTTGGGCACTGAAGCTTTCTTT. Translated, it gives CASSYSQAQLGTEAFF.

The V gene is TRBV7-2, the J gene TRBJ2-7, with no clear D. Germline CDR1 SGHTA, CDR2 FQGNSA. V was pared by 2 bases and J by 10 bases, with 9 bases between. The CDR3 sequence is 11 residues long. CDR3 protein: CASSLYMAQYF. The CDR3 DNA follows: TGTGCCAGCAGCTTATATATGGCCCAGTACTTC.

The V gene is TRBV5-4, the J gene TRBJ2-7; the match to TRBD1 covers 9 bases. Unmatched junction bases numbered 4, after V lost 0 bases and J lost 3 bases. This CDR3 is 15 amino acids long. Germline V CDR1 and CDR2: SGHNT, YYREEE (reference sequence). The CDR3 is CASSLGTGVIYEQYF. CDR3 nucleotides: TGTGCCAGCAGCTTGGGGACAGGGGTAATCTACGAGCAGTACTTC. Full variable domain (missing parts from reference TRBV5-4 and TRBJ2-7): ETGVTQSPTHLIKTRGQQVTLRCSSQSGHNTVSWYQQALGQGPQFIFQYYREEENGRGNFPPRFSGLQFPNYSSELNVNALELDDSALYLCASSLGTGVIYEQYFGPGTRLTVT.

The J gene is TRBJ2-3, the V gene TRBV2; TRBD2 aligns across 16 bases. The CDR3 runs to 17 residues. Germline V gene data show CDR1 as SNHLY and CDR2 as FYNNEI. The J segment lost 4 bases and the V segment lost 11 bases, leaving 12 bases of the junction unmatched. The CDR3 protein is CAAEGLAGGWGPDTQYF. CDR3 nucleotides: TGTGCCGCCGAGGGACTAGCGGGAGGGTGGGGTCCAGATACGCAGTATTTT.

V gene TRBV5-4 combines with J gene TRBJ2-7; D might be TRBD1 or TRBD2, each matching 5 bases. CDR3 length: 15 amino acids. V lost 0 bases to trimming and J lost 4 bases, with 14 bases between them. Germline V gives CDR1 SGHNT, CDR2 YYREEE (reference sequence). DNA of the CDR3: TGTGCCAGCAGCTTGGGGCAGGGATGGGAGTACGAGCAGTACTTC. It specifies CASSLGQGWEYEQYF.

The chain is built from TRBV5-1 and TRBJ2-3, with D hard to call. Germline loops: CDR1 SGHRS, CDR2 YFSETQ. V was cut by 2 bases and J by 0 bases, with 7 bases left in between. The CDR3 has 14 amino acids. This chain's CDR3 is CASSFQQSTDTQYF. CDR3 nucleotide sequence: TGCGCCAGCAGCTTTCAACAAAGCACAGATACGCAGTATTTT.

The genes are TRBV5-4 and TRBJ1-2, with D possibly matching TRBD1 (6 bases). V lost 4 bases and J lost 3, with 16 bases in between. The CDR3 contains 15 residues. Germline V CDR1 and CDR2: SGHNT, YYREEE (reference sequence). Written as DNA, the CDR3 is TGTGCCAGCAGCCGTGGGGGGAAGGGGGACTATGGCTACACCTTC. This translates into CASSRGGKGDYGYTF. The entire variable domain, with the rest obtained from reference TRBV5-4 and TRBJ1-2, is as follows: ETGVTQSPTHLIKTRGQQVTLRCSSQSGHNTVSWYQQALGQGPQFIFQYYREEENGRGNFPPRFSGLQFPNYSSELNVNALELDDSALYLCASSRGGKGDYGYTFGSGTRLTVV.

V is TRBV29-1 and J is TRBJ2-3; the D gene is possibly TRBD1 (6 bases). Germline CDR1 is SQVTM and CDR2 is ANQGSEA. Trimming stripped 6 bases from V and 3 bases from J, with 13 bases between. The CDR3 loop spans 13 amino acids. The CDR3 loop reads CSVDLRGTDTQYF. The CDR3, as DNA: TGCAGCGTGGACCTCAGGGGAACAGATACGCAGTATTTT.

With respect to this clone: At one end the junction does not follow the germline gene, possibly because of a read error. The CDR3 loop is CASSLSAASTDTQYF. DNA of the CDR3: TGTGCTAGCAGCTTGTCGGCGGCTAGCACAGATACGCAGTATTTT. The genes are TRBV7-7 and TRBJ2-3; D gene unclear. CDR3 length: 15 amino acids. Germline V gene data show CDR1 as SSHAT and CDR2 as FNYEAQ (reference sequence). The complete variable domain, with remaining parts taken from reference TRBV7-7 and TRBJ2-3, reads GAGVSQSPRYKVTKRGQDVTLRCDPISSHATLYWYQQALGQGPEFLTYFNYEAQPDKSGLPSDRFSAERPEGSISTLTIQRTEQRDSAMYRCASSLSAASTDTQYFGPGTRLTVL.

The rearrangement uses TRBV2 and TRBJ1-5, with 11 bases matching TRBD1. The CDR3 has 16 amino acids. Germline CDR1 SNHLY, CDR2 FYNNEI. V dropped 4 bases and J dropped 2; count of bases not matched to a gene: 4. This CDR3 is CASSGGTGGGNQPQHF. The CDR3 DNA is TGTGCCAGCAGTGGAGGGACAGGGGGAGGCAATCAGCCCCAGCATTTT.

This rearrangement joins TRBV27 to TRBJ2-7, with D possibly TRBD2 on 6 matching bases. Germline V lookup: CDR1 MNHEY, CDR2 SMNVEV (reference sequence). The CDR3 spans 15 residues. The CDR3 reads CVSRSAGTETYEQYF. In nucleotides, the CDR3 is TGTGTCTCGCGATCTGCCGGGACTGAAACCTACGAGCAGTACTTC.

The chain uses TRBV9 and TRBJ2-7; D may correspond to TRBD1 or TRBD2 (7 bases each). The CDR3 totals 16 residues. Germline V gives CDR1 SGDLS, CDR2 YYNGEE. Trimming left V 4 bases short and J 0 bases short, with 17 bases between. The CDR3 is CASSPQGGGPSYEQYF. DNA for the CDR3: TGTGCCAGCAGCCCTCAGGGGGGGGGTCCCTCCTACGAGCAGTACTTC.